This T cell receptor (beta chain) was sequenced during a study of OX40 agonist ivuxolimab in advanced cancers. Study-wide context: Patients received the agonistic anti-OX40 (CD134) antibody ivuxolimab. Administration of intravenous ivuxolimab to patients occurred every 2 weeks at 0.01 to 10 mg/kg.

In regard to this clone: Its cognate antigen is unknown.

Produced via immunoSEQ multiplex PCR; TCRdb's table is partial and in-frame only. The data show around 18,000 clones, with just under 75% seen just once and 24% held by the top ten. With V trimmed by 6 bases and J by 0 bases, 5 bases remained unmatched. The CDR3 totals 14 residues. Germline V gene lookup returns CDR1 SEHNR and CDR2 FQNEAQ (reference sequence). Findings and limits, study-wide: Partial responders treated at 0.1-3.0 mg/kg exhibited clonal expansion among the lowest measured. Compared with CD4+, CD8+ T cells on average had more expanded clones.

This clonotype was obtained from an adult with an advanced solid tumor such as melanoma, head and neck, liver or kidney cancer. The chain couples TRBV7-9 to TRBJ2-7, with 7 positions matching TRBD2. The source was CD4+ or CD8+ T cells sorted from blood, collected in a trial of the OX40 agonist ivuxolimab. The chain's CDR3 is CASSTQRDSYEQYF. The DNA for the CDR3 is TGTGCCAGCAGTACACAGCGGGACTCCTACGAGCAGTACTTC.